This TCR beta chain appears in the sequencing data of a study of blood T cell repertoires in COVID-19 (dated by TCRdb to 2018 to 2021). Study-wide context: Collaborator samples came from the United States, Italy and Spain and covered acute and convalescent phases of COVID-19. The prospective study material was composed of cDNA or gDNA derived from T cells, B-cell-depleted T cells, or PBMCs. The samples were drawn from the first 160 participants of the ongoing ImmuneRACE study and from roughly 1,300 subjects provided by 6 global collaborators. Deeply sampled blood TCRbeta repertoires from subjects exposed to, actively infected with, or recovered from COVID-19 were included in the dataset. Sample metadata almost always included a de-identified subject ID, COVID-19 status, age in years and sex. Where HLA class I and class II types were available, the types were taken from metadata supplied by the sample provider, not from assay-based typing. The repertoires were released in a freely available public database meant as a resource for research on the immune response to SARS-CoV-2. Study-level results and caveats: How much clinical and demographic metadata was included differed by source and by participant, and the metadata was provided uncurated.

TCRbeta CDR3 regions were amplified from genomic DNA using the immunoSEQ Assay, a bias-controlled multiplex PCR. Per the authors' processing: The number of nucleated cells in each sample was estimated from the amplification of reference gene primers within the assay. To quantify the absolute abundance of each unique TCRbeta CDR3 rearrangement, sequence reads were collapsed and filtered. For each sample, productive Simpson clonality was calculated by taking the square root of Simpson's diversity index across productive rearrangements. TCRdb mirrors the immuneACCESS table, restricted to in-frame sequences. Some clones are absent from its copies; in checked studies, under half trace to an unresolved V gene, and the reason for the others is unknown. Clone size and V and J calls were adopted from that table, with D and trimming inferred from the DNA. This sample has tens of thousands of clones in its table, and roughly 88% of those were observed once. The top ten clonotypes cover roughly 5% of the sample.

Whole blood was collected in K2EDTA tubes by collaborating institutions according to the institutions' own protocols. Collaborator samples were shipped for TCRbeta analysis as frozen whole blood, isolated PBMCs, or DNA extracted from either sample type. Points on this clone: Which antigen it targets is not known. It has no much larger one-base neighbor in the sample; base qualities were not kept.

This clonotype was obtained from a man in his forties or fifties with active COVID-19. Specimen: peripheral blood.

The DNA sequence follows: TGTGCCAGTAGCGACGGTGGAGGATATGGCTACACCTTC. It translates as CASSDGGGYGYTF. This chain is built from TRBV19 and TRBJ1-2; too little of a D gene remains to name it. Trimming takes 6 bases from V and 5 bases from J, and the germline ends sit 13 bases apart. Including the terminal cysteine and phenylalanine, the CDR3 comprises 13 residues. This entry keeps only the CDR3 DNA: 39 bases, framed from base 1. CDR1 and CDR2, per the germline V gene (reference sequence), are LNHDA and SQIVND.